Listed below are T cell receptor beta chains from one sample, sequenced in a study of T cell responses to AZD1222 COVID-19 vaccine. Method: immunoSEQ multiplex PCR; TCRdb's copy keeps in-frame clones and lacks some. The sample records 140,000 or so clones, approximately 85% being singletons. The input for sequencing was peripheral blood, taken 28 days after the second dose of the MenACWY control vaccine. The receptor source for this set is an adult who received the MenACWY meningococcal vaccine as a control. Each CDR3 is given with its conserved first and last residue. The D gene is left open where the match is weak.

>NA|TRBV4-3
CASSRNDQRGANEKLFF
>NA|TRBV7-2
CASSFTRDNYEQYF
>NA|TRBV7-9
CASSLGHAGANVLTF
>TRBD2|TRBV7-8
CASSGSSGRAIDTQYF
>TRBD1|TRBV5-1
CASSWDSSNTEAFF
>TRBD1|TRBV19
CASSRDRAADTQYF
>NA|TRBV19
CASSNRGSWGAEAFF
>NA|TRBV9
CASGVPTSPGYTF
>NA|TRBV7-3
CASSYNSNTGELFF
>NA|TRBV10-3
CAISDWTADNSPLHF
>NA|TRBV7-3
CASSTGETQYF
>NA|TRBV15
CATSREGGGYGYTF
>NA|TRBV7-2
CASSLAVLTNEKLFF
>NA|TRBV19
CASRSHSSGNTIYF
>TRBD1|TRBV24-1
CATAGTDENYGYTF
>TRBD1|TRBV5-1
CASSLEGTGVIETQYF
>NA|TRBV28
CASSLLPSFNEQFF
>NA|TRBV18
CASSPDSGGELFF
>NA|TRBV18
CASSPSSQETQYF
>NA|TRBV24-1
CATSVAPGAGAHNEQFF
>TRBD1|TRBV5-4
CASSFGGQGYGYTF
>TRBD2|TRBV4-3
CASSQELAGVTGELFF
>NA|TRBV6-2/TRBV6-3
CASSYSSTRGDYGYTF
>NA|TRBV20-1
CSALDYGYTF
>NA|TRBV7-9
CATNTGDTYNEQFF
>TRBD1|TRBV6-6
CASSRDSNYGYTF
>NA|TRBV7-3
CASSLGAGMATGELFF
>TRBD2|TRBV30
CAWTRGGADTQYF
>NA|TRBV5-1
CASSAVGAYEQYF
>NA|TRBV6-6
CASSATGNTEAFF
>NA|TRBV6-1
CASSVFRGGDTGELFF
>NA|TRBV14
CASSSRGYEQYF
>TRBD1|TRBV18
CASSPPGQPYEQYF
>NA|TRBV5-4
CASSHQQGAETQYF
>TRBD2|TRBV9
CASSVGRGVATDTQYF
>NA|TRBV28
CASSKVQGYSNQPQHF
>NA|TRBV24-1
CATSDLRFGGTDTQYF
>NA|TRBV7-8
CASSSRGARYGYTF
>TRBD1|TRBV5-4
CASGPRDRGTGGELFF
>NA|TRBV30
CAWDLGTEAFF
>TRBD1|TRBV19
CASAGTGFPGNTIYF
>NA|TRBV9
CASSPRDRTNTEAFF
>NA|TRBV4-2
CASSQAPNEGHTEAFF
>NA|TRBV5-1
CASRLQLQGNNEQFF
>TRBD2|TRBV6-6
CASSYSSGRPEQYF
>TRBD2|TRBV5-4
CASSSLAGAGNEQFF
>NA|TRBV6-1
CASSDPNQPQHF
>NA|TRBV4-1
CASSQSTGTKNYGYTF